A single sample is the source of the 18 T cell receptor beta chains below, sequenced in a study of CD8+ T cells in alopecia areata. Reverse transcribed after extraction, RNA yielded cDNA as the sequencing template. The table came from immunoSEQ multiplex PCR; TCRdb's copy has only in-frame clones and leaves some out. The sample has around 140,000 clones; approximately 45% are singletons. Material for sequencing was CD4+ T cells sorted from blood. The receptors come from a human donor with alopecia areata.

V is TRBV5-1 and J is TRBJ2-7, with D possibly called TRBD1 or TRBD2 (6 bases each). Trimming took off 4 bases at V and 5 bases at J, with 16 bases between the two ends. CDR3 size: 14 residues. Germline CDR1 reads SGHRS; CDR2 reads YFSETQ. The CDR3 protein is CASSTGRGQDEQYF. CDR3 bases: TGCGCCAGCAGCACCGGCCGGGGGCAGGACGAGCAGTACTTC.

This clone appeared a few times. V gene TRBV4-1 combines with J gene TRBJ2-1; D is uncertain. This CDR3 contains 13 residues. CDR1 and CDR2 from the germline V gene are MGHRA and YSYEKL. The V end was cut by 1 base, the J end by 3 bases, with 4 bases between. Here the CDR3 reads CASSQGNYNEQFF. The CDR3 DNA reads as TGCGCCAGCAGCCAAGGTAACTACAATGAGCAGTTCTTC.

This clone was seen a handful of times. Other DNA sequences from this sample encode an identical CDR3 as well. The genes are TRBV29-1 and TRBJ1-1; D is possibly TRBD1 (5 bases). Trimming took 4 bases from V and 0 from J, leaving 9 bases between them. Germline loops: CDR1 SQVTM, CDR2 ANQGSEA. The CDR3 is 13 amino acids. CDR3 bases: TGCAGCGTTGTTCGACAGTTGAACACTGAAGCTTTCTTT. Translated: CSVVRQLNTEAFF.

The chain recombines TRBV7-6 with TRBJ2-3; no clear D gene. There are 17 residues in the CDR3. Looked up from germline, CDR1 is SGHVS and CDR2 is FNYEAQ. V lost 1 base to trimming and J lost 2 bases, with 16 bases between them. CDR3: CASSLVGLGEFTDTQYF. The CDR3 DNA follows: TGTGCCAGCAGCTTAGTCGGGCTAGGCGAATTCACAGATACGCAGTATTTT.

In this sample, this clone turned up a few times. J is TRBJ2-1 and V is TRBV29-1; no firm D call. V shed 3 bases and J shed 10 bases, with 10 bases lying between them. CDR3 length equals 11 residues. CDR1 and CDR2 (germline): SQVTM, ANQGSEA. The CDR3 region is CSVEPPWEQFF. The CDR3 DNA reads TGCAGCGTTGAGCCCCCGTGGGAGCAGTTCTTC.

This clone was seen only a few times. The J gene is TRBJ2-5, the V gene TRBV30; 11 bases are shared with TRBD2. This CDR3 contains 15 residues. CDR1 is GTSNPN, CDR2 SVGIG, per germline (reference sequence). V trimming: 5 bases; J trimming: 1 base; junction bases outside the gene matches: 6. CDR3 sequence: CAWETGTSGQETQYF. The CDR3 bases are TGTGCCTGGGAAACTGGGACTAGCGGCCAAGAGACCCAGTACTTC.

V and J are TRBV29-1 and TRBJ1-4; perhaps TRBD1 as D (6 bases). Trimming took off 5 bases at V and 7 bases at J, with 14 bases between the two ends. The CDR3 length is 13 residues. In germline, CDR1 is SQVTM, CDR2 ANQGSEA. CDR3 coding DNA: TGCAGCGTTTCTCGACAGGAAGGTGAAAAACTGTTTTTT. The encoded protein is CSVSRQEGEKLFF.

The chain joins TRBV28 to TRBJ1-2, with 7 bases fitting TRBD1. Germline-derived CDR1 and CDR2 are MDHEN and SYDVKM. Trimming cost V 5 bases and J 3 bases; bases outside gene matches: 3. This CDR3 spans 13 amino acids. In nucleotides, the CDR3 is TGTGCCAGCAGTCAGGGACAGCACTATGGCTACACCTTC. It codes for CASSQGQHYGYTF.

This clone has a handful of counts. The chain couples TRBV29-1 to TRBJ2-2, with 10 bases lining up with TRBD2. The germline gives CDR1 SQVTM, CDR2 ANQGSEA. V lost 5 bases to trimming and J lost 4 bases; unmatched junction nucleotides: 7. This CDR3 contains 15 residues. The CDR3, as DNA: TGCAGCGTTAGAGCGGGAGGGCCTGGCACCGGGGAGCTGTTTTTT. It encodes CSVRAGGPGTGELFF.

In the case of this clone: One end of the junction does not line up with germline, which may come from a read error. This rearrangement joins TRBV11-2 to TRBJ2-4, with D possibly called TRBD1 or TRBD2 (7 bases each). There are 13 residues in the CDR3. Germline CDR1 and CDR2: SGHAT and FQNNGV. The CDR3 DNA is TGTGCCAGCAGCTTGGGAGGGACAGTTCAGGGCATCTTC. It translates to CASSLGGTVQGIF. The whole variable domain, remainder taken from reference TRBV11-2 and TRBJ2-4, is EAGVAQSPRYKIIEKRQSVAFWCNPISGHATLYWYQQILGQGPKLLIQFQNNGVVDDSQLPKDRFSAERLKGVDSTLKIQPAKLEDSAVYLCASSLGGTVQGIFGAGTRLSVL.

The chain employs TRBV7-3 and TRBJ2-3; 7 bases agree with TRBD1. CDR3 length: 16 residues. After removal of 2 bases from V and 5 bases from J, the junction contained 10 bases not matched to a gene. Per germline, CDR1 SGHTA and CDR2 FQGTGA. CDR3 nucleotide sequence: TGTGCCAGCAGCTTATCGCCAGGACAGGATGAAGATACGCAGTATTTT. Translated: CASSLSPGQDEDTQYF.

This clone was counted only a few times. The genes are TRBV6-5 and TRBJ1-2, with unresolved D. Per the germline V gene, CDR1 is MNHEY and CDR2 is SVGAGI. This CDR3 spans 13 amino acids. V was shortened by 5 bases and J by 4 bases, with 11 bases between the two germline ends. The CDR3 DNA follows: TGTGCCAGCAGTGCGAGACCGGCCTATGGCTACACCTTC. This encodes CASSARPAYGYTF.

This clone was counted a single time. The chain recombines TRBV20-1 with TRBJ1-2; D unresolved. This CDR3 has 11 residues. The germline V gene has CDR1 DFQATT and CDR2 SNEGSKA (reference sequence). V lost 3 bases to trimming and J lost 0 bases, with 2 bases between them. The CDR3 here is CSARSNYGYTF. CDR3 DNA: TGCAGTGCTAGGTCTAACTATGGCTACACCTTC.

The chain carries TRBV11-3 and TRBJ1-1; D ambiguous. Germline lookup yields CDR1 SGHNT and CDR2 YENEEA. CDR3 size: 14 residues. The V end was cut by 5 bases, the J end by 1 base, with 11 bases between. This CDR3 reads CASSSGRENTEAFF. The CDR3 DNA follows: TGTGCCAGCAGCAGCGGACGGGAGAACACTGAAGCTTTCTTT.

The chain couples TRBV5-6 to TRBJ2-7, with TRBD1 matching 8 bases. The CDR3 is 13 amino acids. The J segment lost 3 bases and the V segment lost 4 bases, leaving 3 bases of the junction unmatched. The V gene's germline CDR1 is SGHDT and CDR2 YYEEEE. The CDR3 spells CASSGGQDYEQYF. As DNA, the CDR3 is TGTGCCAGCAGCGGGGGACAGGACTACGAGCAGTACTTC.

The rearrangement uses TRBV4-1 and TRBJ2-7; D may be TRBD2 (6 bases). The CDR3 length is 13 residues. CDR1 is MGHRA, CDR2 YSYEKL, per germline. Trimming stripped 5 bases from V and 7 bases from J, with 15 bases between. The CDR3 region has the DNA TGCGCCAGCAGCATTCAAACGGGGAGGGAGCAGTACTTC. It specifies CASSIQTGREQYF.

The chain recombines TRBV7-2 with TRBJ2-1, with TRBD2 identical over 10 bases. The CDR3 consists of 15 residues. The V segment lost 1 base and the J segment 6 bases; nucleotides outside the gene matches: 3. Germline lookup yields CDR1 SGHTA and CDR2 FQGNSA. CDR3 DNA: TGTGCCAGCAGCTTAGTGGCTAGCGGGGGCAATGAGCAGTTCTTC. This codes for CASSLVASGGNEQFF.

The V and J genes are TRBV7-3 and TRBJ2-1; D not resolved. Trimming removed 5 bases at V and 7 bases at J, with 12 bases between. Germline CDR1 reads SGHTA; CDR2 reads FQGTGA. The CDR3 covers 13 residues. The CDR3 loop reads CASSPGWLNEQFF. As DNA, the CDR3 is TGTGCCAGCAGCCCTGGGTGGCTTAATGAGCAGTTCTTC.